The 24 T cell receptor beta chains in this list originate from one sample, sequenced in a study of cytomegalovirus exposure and HLA in healthy donors. Primers included in the PCR were 60 Vbeta and 13 Jbeta primers. The table came from immunoSEQ multiplex PCR; TCRdb's copy has only in-frame clones and leaves some out. The sample totals about 84,000 clones. Material: PBMCs. The receptors derive from a man aged 50 to 60 in good health and CMV-seronegative.

The chain couples TRBV6-1 to TRBJ2-3, with D hard to call. This CDR3 spans 14 amino acids. With 4 bases removed from V and 0 bases from J, the gap between germline ends came to 8 bases. Germline CDR1 MNHNS, CDR2 SASEGT. The chain's CDR3 is CASSATTSTDTQYF. Written as DNA, the CDR3 is TGTGCCAGCAGTGCCACGACTAGCACAGATACGCAGTATTTT.

This chain uses TRBV30 with TRBJ1-6; D is undetermined. Germline assignment: CDR1 GTSNPN and CDR2 SVGIG (reference sequence). The CDR3 is made up of 14 amino acids. The CDR3 sequence: CALSPGTYNSPLHF. CDR3 nucleotide sequence: TGTGCACTAAGTCCGGGTACATATAATTCACCCCTCCACTTT. Full variable domain (remainder filled in from reference TRBV30 and TRBJ1-6): SQTIHQWPATLVQPVGSPLSLECTVEGTSNPNLYWYRQAAGRGLQLLFYSVGIGQISSEVPQNLSASRPQDRQFILSSKKLLLSDSGFYLCALSPGTYNSPLHFGNGTRLTVT.

The chain employs TRBV5-6 and TRBJ1-5; D ambiguous. This CDR3 comprises 15 residues. V lost 4 bases and J lost 8, with 19 bases in between. The germline V gene encodes CDR1 SGHDT and CDR2 YYEEEE. In DNA, the CDR3 is TGTGCCAGCAGCCATGGTCCCGCCGGGGTTAAGCCCCAGCATTTT. This codes for CASSHGPAGVKPQHF.

The rearrangement links TRBV28 to TRBJ1-2; possible D gene TRBD1, 6 bases. CDR1 and CDR2 from the germline V gene are MDHEN and SYDVKM. V was pared by 5 bases and J by 2 bases, with 12 bases between. This CDR3 comprises 14 residues. The CDR3 loop reads CASSEGGRNYGYTF. The CDR3 nucleotides read TGTGCCAGCAGTGAGGGGGGGCGAAACTATGGCTACACCTTC.

The chain uses TRBV11-3 and TRBJ2-7; 8 bases map to TRBD1. The germline V gene encodes CDR1 SGHNT and CDR2 YENEEA. The ends lost 3 bases at V and 10 bases at J; junction bases unmatched: 5. This CDR3 is built from 12 residues. CDR3 amino acids: CASSFDRGQQYF. The CDR3 bases are TGTGCCAGCAGCTTTGACAGGGGCCAACAGTACTTC.

Concerning this clone itself: The conserved closing phenylalanine or tryptophan is absent in this CDR3, likely reflecting a read error. The DNA is left out, because the CDR3 cannot be placed on it with certainty; the CDR3 is given as TCRdb lists it. V usage is TRBV18 and J usage is TRBJ2-3; TRBD1 reflects the table's D call only, with no check against the DNA. The CDR3 numbers 8 amino acids, ends counted. Germline V CDR1 and CDR2: KGHSH, LQKENI. CDR3 amino acids: CASSPTEL.

The chain uses TRBV27 and TRBJ2-5; TRBD1 is a possible D gene (6 bases). The germline V gene encodes CDR1 MNHEY and CDR2 SMNVEV (reference sequence). The CDR3 extends over 13 amino acids. Trimming took off 6 bases at V and 3 bases at J, with 11 bases between the two ends. The CDR3 nucleotides read TGTGCCAGCAGCCTGGACAGAGAAGAGACCCAGTACTTC. This gives the protein CASSLDREETQYF.

The genes are TRBV5-1 and TRBJ2-7, with unresolved D. V was shortened by 2 bases and J by 5 bases, with 14 bases between the two germline ends. This CDR3 region has 14 residues. The germline V gene has CDR1 SGHRS and CDR2 YFSETQ. CDR3 residues: CASSFDNDIDEQYF. The CDR3, as DNA: TGCGCCAGCAGCTTCGACAATGATATCGACGAGCAGTACTTC.

This chain connects TRBV6-1 to TRBJ1-6; D is uncertain. V lost 7 bases to trimming and J lost 8 bases, with 6 bases between them. Germline-derived CDR1 and CDR2 are MNHNS and SASEGT. The CDR3 has 11 residues. CDR3: CASTLDSPLHF. The CDR3 DNA is TGTGCCAGCACCCTTGATTCACCCCTCCACTTT.

The chain recombines TRBV25-1 with TRBJ1-4; 10 bases align to TRBD1. This CDR3 is built from 18 residues. The trim removed 4 bases at V and 5 bases at J, leaving 13 bases unmatched. The germline V gene encodes CDR1 MGHDK and CDR2 SYGVNS. In DNA, the CDR3 is TGTGCCAGCAGTGCCTTCCGGACAGGGGGTCGGAGGAATGAAAAACTGTTTTTT. Translating it yields CASSAFRTGGRRNEKLFF.

The V call is TRBV5-1, the J call TRBJ1-1; 7 bases align to TRBD1. The CDR3 extends over 16 amino acids. V dropped 0 bases and J dropped 0; count of bases not matched to a gene: 5. Looked up from germline, CDR1 is SGHRS and CDR2 is YFSETQ. Here the CDR3 reads CASSLVRGRLNTEAFF. CDR3 nucleotide sequence: TGCGCCAGCAGCTTGGTGAGGGGGCGATTGAACACTGAAGCTTTCTTT.

The J gene is TRBJ2-5, the V gene TRBV10-1; D not resolved. CDR1 is WNHNN and CDR2 is SYGVQD in the germline V gene (reference sequence). CDR3 length: 13 residues. V dropped 3 bases and J dropped 2 bases, with 7 bases sitting between them. CDR3 protein: CASSETEQETQYF. The CDR3, as DNA: TGCGCCAGCAGTGAAACAGAACAAGAGACCCAGTACTTC.

This rearrangement joins TRBV5-1 to TRBJ2-7; a weak D match, TRBD2 (5 bases). Germline V gene lookup returns CDR1 SGHRS and CDR2 YFSETQ. V was pared by 0 bases and J by 2 bases, with 12 bases between. The CDR3 runs 15 residues. The chain's CDR3 is CASSLGGLPAYEQYF. DNA for the CDR3: TGCGCCAGCAGCTTGGGAGGGTTACCCGCCTACGAGCAGTACTTC.

J is TRBJ2-1 and V is TRBV28; TRBD2 agrees at 13 bases. CDR1 and CDR2 (germline): MDHEN, SYDVKM. V lost 5 bases to trimming and J lost 7 bases; unmatched junction nucleotides: 14. The CDR3 consists of 18 residues. CDR3 nucleotide sequence: TGTGCCAGCAGTCTCCCGGGACTAGCGGGGTGGCGAGGGAATGAGCAGTTCTTC. As protein: CASSLPGLAGWRGNEQFF.

The rearrangement joins TRBV4-3 to TRBJ2-6; 10 positions agree with TRBD1. This CDR3 has 17 residues. J lost 4 bases, V lost 4 bases, and 7 bases had no gene match. Germline V gene data show CDR1 as LGHNA and CDR2 as YSLEER. The CDR3 coding sequence is TGCGCCAGCAGCCGACGGACAGGGGGAGCGGGGGCCAACGTCCTGACTTTC. Its translation is CASSRRTGGAGANVLTF.

The chain has TRBV7-2 and TRBJ1-5; D unclear. This CDR3 region has 13 residues. Germline V gives CDR1 SGHTA, CDR2 FQGNSA. Trimming left V 2 bases short and J 7 bases short, with 9 bases between. CDR3 coding DNA: TGTGCCAGCAGCTTACTTGTCGAGCAGCCCCAGCATTTT. Translation: CASSLLVEQPQHF.

V and J are TRBV6-5 and TRBJ2-3; 11 nucleotides align to TRBD2. The CDR3 has 15 amino acids. The V gene end was trimmed by 5 bases and the J gene end by 2 bases; junction bases not matched to a gene: 3. Looked up from germline, CDR1 is MNHEY and CDR2 is SVGAGI. The CDR3 loop reads CASSPSGGTTDTQYF. Written as DNA, the CDR3 is TGTGCCAGCAGTCCTAGCGGGGGGACCACAGATACGCAGTATTTT.

The V call is TRBV6-5, the J call TRBJ2-7, with TRBD2 matching 7 bases. Unmatched junction bases numbered 2, after V lost 1 base and J lost 2 bases. Germline CDR1 MNHEY, CDR2 SVGAGI. The CDR3 contains 14 residues. The DNA of the CDR3 is TGTGCCAGCAGTTACTTGAGCGGGGCCTACGAGCAGTACTTC. It yields the protein CASSYLSGAYEQYF.

The rearrangement joins TRBV5-4 to TRBJ2-5, with 7 bases aligning to TRBD2. Germline V CDR1 and CDR2: SGHNT, YYREEE (reference sequence). The CDR3 runs to 15 residues. J was trimmed by 1 base and V by 2 bases; bases with no gene match: 5. The CDR3 region is CASSLKLASQETQYF. CDR3 DNA: TGTGCCAGCAGCTTAAAACTAGCGTCCCAAGAGACCCAGTACTTC.

V gene TRBV5-6 combines with J gene TRBJ1-2; D is ambiguous. Looked up from germline, CDR1 is SGHDT and CDR2 is YYEEEE. This CDR3 comprises 12 residues. V lost 3 bases to trimming and J lost 7 bases, with 10 bases between them. CDR3 DNA sequence: TGTGCCAGCAGCTCACCGATGAGTGGCTACACCTTC. Protein: CASSSPMSGYTF.

The CDR3 region has the DNA TGTGCCAGCAGCCCCCGGGACAGGGCGAACACCGGGGAGCTGTTTTTT. As protein: CASSPRDRANTGELFF. This rearrangement joins TRBV7-3 to TRBJ2-2, with 9 bases aligning to TRBD1. This CDR3 has 16 amino acids. Germline V CDR1 and CDR2: SGHTA, FQGTGA. Trimming at V came to 5 bases and at J to 0 bases, leaving 4 bases not matched to a gene.

The chain couples TRBV13 to TRBJ1-2; 7 bases line up with TRBD1. The CDR3 loop spans 16 amino acids. V shed 3 bases, J shed 8 bases, and the junction held 15 bases outside the gene matches. The germline CDR1 and CDR2 sequences are PRHDT and FYEKMQ (reference sequence). This CDR3 is CASSFFASDRIEGYTF. The CDR3 DNA reads TGTGCCAGCAGCTTCTTCGCTTCGGACAGGATTGAAGGCTACACCTTC. The full variable domain, completed using reference TRBV13 and TRBJ1-2, is AAGVIQSPRHLIKEKRETATLKCYPIPRHDTVYWYQQGPGQDPQFLISFYEKMQSDKGSIPDRFSAQQFSDYHSELNMSSLELGDSALYFCASSFFASDRIEGYTFGSGTRLTVV.

The chain uses TRBV4-3 and TRBJ1-1; 7 bases are shared with TRBD1. CDR3 size: 15 residues. V gave up 0 bases and J gave up 6 bases; unmatched junction bases: 7. Germline V gene sequence: CDR1 LGHNA, CDR2 YSLEER. CDR3 sequence reads: CASSQERQGSPEAFF. The CDR3 nucleotides are TGCGCCAGCAGCCAAGAGAGACAGGGTTCCCCTGAAGCTTTCTTT.

Concerning this clone: One end of the junction does not line up with germline, which may come from a read error. This chain uses TRBV5-1 with TRBJ1-2; D is perhaps TRBD1 (5 bases). Germline CDR1 is SGHRS and CDR2 is YFSETQ. This CDR3 has 13 amino acids. The CDR3 loop reads CASTLGVGDGYTF. The CDR3 DNA reads as TGCGCCAGCACCTTGGGGGTCGGGGATGGCTACACCTTC.